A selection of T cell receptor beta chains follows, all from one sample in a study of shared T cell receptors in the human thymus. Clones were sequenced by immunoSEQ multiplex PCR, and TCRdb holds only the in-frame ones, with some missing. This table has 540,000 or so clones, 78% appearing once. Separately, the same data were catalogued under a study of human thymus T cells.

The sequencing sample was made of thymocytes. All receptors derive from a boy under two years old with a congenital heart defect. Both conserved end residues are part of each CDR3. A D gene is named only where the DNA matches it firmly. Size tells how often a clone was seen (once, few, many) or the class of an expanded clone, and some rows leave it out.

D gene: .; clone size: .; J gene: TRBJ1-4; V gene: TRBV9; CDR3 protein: CASSPAGAPEKLFF; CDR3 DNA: TGTGCCAGCAGCCCAGCTGGAGCTCCTGAAAAACTGTTTTTT
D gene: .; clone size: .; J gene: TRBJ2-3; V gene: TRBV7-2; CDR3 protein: CASSLVAGVAATDTQYF; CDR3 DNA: TGTGCCAGCAGCTTAGTCGCCGGGGTAGCGGCCACAGATACGCAGTATTTT
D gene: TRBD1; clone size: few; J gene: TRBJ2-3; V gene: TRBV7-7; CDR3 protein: CASSPWTGSVSDTDTQYF; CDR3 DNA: TGTGCTAGCAGCCCGTGGACAGGGTCTGTGTCAGACACAGATACGCAGTATTTT
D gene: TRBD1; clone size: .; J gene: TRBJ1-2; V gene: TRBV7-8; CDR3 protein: CASSPHVILDRGANYGYTF; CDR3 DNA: TGTGCCAGCAGCCCCCACGTTATCCTTGACAGGGGAGCTAACTATGGCTACACCTTC
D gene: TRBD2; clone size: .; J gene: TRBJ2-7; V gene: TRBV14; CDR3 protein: CASSQRTGLAGGLPYEQYF; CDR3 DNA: TGTGCCAGCAGCCAACGGACGGGACTAGCGGGAGGGTTACCCTACGAGCAGTACTTC
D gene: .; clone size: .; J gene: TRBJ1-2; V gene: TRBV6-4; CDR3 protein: CASSDSEGVKSYTF; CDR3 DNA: TGTGCCAGCAGTGACTCAGAGGGGGTCAAGAGCTACACCTTC
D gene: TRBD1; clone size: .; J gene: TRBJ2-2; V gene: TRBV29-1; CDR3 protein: CSAGQGYTRELFF; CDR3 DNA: TGCAGCGCTGGACAGGGCTACACCAGGGAGCTGTTTTTT
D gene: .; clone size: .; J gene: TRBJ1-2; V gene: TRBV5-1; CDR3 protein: CASSLAGQTYGYTF; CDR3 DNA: TGCGCCAGCAGCTTGGCCGGACAGACTTATGGCTACACCTTC
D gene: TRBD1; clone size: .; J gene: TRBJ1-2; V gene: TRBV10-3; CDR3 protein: CAISALVDRRDRVYGYTF; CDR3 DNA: TGTGCCATCAGTGCACTTGTGGACCGGAGGGACAGGGTGTATGGCTACACCTTC
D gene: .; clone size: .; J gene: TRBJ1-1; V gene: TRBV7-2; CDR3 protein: CASSSMGPTEAFF; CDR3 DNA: TGTGCCAGCAGCTCGATGGGGCCCACTGAAGCTTTCTTT
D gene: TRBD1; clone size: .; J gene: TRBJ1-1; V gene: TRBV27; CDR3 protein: CASSLCGQARTEAFF; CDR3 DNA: TGTGCCAGCAGTTTATGCGGACAGGCGAGGACTGAAGCTTTCTTT
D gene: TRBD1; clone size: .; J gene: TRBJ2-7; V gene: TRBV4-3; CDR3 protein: CASSQDPPGQGAHEQYF; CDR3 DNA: TGCGCCAGCAGCCAAGATCCCCCGGGACAGGGGGCCCACGAGCAGTACTTC
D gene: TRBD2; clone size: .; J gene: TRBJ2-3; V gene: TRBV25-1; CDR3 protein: CASSEDGTSGRATDTQYF; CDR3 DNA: TGTGCCAGCAGTGAAGACGGGACTAGCGGGAGGGCCACAGATACGCAGTATTTT
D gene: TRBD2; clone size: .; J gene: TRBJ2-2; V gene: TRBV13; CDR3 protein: CASSPPGGLASTGELFF; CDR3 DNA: TGTGCCAGCAGCCCACCCGGAGGACTAGCCTCGACCGGGGAGCTGTTTTTT
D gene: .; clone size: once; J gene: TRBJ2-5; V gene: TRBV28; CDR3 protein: CASSLCSPGRETQYF; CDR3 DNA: TGTGCCAGCAGTTTATGTTCCCCAGGGCGGGAGACCCAGTACTTC
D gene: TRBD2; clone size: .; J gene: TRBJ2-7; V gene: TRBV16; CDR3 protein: CASSFQRAPGQLGTSGFSYEQYF; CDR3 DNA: TGTGCCAGCAGCTTCCAAAGGGCCCCGGGACAACTAGGGACTAGCGGGTTCTCCTACGAGCAGTACTTC
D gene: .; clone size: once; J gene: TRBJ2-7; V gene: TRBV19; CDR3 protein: CASSARQSCEQYF; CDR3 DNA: TGTGCCAGTAGTGCTAGACAGTCCTGCGAGCAGTACTTC
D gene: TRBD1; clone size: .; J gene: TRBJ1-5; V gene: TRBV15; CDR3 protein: CATSRDQGEDHQHF; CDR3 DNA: TGTGCCACCAGCAGAGATCAGGGGGAAGACCACCAGCATTTT
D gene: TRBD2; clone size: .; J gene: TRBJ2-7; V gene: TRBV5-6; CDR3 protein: CASSLGLAGGPSYEQYF; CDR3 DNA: TGTGCCAGCAGCCTGGGACTAGCGGGAGGGCCCTCCTACGAGCAGTACTTC
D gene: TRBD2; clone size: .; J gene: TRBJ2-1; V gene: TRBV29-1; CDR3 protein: CSVEAVGTSGIYNEQFF; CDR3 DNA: TGCAGCGTTGAAGCCGTAGGGACTAGCGGGATATACAATGAGCAGTTCTTC
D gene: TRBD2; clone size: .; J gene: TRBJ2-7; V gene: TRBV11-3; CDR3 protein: CASSLGGTSGREQYF; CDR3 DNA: TGTGCCAGCAGCTTAGGGGGGACTAGCGGGAGGGAGCAGTACTTC
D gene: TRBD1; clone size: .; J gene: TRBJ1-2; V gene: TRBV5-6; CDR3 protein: CASSPGQGAWIRYGYTF; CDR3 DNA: TGTGCCAGCAGCCCGGGACAGGGGGCTTGGATACGGTATGGCTACACCTTC
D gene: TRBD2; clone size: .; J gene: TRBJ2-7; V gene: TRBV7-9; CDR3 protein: CASSLRLAGSYEQYF; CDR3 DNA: TGTGCCAGCAGCTTAAGACTAGCGGGTTCCTACGAGCAGTACTTC
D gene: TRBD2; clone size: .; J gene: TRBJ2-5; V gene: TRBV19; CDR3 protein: CASSGKTSGRGQETQYF; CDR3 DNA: TGTGCCAGTAGTGGGAAGACTAGCGGGAGGGGACAAGAGACCCAGTACTTC
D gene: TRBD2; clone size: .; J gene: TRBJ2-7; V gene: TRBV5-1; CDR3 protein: CASGGGTSGDYEQYF; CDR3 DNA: TGCGCCAGCGGAGGGGGAACTAGCGGAGACTACGAGCAGTACTTC
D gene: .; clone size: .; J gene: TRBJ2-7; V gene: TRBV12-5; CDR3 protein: CASGPVPGEQYF; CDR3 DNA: TGTGCTAGTGGTCCGGTGCCGGGCGAGCAGTACTTC
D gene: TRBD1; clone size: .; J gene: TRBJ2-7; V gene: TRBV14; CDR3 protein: CASSQDMGQGFLEQYF; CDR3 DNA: TGTGCCAGCAGCCAAGATATGGGACAGGGTTTTCTGGAGCAGTACTTC